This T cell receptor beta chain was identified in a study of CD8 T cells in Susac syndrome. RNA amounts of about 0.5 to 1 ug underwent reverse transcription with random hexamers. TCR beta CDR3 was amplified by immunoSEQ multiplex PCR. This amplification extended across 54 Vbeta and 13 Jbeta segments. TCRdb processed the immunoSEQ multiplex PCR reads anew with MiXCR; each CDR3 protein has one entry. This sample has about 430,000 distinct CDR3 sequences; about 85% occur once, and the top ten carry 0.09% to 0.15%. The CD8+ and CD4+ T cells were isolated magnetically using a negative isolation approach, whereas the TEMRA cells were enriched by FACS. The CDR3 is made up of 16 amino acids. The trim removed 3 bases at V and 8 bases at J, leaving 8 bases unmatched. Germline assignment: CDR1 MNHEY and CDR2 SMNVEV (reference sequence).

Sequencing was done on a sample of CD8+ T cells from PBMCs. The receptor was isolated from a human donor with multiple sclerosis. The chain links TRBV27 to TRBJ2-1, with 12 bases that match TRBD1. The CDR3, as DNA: TGTGCCAGCAGTTTTGGGACAGGGGGCCCGGTGGATGAGCAGTTCTTC. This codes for CASSFGTGGPVDEQFF.